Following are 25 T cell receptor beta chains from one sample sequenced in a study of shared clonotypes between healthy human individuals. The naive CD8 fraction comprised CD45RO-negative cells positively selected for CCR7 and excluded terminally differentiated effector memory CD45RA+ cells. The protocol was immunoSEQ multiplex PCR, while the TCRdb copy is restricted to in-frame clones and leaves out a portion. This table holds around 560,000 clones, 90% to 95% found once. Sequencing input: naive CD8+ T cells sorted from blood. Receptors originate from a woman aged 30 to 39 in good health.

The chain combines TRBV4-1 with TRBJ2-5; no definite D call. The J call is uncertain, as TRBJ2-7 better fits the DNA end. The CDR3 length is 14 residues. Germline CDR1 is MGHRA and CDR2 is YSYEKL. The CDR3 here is CASSQASRATEQYF. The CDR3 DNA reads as TGCGCCAGCAGCCAAGCAAGTAGGGCAACCGAGCAGTACTTC.

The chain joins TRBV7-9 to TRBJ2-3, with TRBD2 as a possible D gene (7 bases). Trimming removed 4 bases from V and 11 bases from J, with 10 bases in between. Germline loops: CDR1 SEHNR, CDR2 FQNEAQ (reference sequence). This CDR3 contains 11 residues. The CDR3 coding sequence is TGTGCCAGCAGCTGGGGGGGACAGCAGTATTTT. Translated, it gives CASSWGGQQYF. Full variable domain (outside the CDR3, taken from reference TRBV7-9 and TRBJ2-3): DTGVSQNPRHKITKRGQNVTFRCDPISEHNRLYWYRQTLGQGPEFLTYFQNEAQLEKSRLLSDRFSAERPKGSFSTLEIQRTEQGDSAMYLCASSWGGQQYFGPGTRLTVL.

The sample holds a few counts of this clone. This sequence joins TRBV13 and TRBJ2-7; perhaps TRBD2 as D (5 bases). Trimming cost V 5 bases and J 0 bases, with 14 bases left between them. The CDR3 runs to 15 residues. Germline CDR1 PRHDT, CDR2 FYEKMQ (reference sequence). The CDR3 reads CASSRPLGSSYEQYF. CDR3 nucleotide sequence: TGTGCCAGCAGCCGACCGCTGGGGAGCTCCTACGAGCAGTACTTC.

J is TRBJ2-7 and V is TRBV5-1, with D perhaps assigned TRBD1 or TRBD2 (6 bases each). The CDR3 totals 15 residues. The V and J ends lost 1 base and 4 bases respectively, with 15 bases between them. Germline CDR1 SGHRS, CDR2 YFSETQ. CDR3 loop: CASSLSWGARYEQYF. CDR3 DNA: TGCGCCAGCAGCTTGTCTTGGGGGGCGCGATACGAGCAGTACTTC.

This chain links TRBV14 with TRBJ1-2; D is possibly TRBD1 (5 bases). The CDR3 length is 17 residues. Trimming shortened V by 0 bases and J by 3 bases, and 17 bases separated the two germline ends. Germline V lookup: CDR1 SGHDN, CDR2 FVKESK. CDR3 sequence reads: CASSQDSAGWSDYGYTF. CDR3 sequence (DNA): TGTGCCAGCAGCCAAGACTCGGCAGGGTGGAGTGACTATGGCTACACCTTC.

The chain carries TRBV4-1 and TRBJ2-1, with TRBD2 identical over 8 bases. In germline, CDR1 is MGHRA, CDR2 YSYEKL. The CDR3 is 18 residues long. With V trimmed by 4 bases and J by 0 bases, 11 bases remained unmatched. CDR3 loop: CASSLREGTIGSYNEQFF. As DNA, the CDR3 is TGCGCCAGCAGCCTCCGGGAGGGAACAATAGGCTCCTACAATGAGCAGTTCTTC.

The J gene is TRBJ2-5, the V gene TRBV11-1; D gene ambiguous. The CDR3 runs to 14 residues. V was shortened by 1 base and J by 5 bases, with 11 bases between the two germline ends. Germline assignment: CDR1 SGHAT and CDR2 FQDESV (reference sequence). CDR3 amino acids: CASSLDLEPETQYF. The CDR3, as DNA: TGTGCCAGCAGCTTAGACTTAGAGCCGGAGACCCAGTACTTC.

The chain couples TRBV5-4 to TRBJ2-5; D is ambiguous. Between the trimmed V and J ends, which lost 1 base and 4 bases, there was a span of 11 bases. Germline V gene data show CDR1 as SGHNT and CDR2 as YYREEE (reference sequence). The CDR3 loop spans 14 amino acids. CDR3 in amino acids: CASSLKYPGETQYF. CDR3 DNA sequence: TGTGCCAGCAGCTTGAAGTACCCTGGAGAGACCCAGTACTTC.

As DNA, the CDR3 is TGTGCCAGCAGCGAGGACACCTACAATGAGCAGTTCTTC. Amino acids: CASSEDTYNEQFF. The chain joins TRBV7-9 to TRBJ2-1, with TRBD1 as a possible D gene (5 bases). The CDR3 is made up of 13 amino acids. Deletions cut 5 bases from V and 2 bases from J, with 7 bases between. Per germline, CDR1 SEHNR and CDR2 FQNEAQ (reference sequence).

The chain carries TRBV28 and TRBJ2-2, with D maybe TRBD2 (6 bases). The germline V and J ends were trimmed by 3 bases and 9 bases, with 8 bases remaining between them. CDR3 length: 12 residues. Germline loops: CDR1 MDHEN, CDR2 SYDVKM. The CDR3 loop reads CASSFGGRELFF. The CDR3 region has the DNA TGTGCCAGCAGTTTTGGGGGGAGGGAGCTGTTTTTT. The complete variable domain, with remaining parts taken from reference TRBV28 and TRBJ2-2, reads DVKVTQSSRYLVKRTGEKVFLECVQDMDHENMFWYRQDPGLGLRLIYFSYDVKMKEKGDIPEGYSVSREKKERFSLILESASTNQTSMYLCASSFGGRELFFGEGSRLTVL.

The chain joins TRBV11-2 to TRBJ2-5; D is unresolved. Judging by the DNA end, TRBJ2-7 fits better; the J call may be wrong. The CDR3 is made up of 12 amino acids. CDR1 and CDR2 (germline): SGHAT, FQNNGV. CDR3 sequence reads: CASSLVNYEQYF. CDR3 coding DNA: TGTGCCAGCAGCTTAGTTAACTACGAGCAGTACTTC.

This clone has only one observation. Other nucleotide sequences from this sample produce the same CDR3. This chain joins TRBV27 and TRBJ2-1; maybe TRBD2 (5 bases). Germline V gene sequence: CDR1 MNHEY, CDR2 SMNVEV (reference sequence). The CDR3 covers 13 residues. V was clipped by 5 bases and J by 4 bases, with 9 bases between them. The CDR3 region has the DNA TGTGCCAGCAGTCCGGACTCATACAATGAGCAGTTCTTC. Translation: CASSPDSYNEQFF.

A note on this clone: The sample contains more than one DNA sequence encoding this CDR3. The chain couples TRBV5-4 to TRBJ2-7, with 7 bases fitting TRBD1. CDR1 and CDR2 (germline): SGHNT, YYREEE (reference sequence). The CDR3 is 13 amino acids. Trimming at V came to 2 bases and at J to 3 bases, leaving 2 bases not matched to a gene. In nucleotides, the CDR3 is TGTGCCAGCAGCTTAGGGGGCGGCTACGAGCAGTACTTC. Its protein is CASSLGGGYEQYF.

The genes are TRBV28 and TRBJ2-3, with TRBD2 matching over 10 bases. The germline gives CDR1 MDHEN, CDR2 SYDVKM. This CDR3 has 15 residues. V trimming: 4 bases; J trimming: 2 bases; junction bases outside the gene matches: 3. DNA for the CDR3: TGTGCCAGCAGTTCCGGGACTAGCGCCACAGATACGCAGTATTTT. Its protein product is CASSSGTSATDTQYF. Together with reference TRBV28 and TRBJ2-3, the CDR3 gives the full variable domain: DVKVTQSSRYLVKRTGEKVFLECVQDMDHENMFWYRQDPGLGLRLIYFSYDVKMKEKGDIPEGYSVSREKKERFSLILESASTNQTSMYLCASSSGTSATDTQYFGPGTRLTVL.

The CDR3 bases are TGTGCCAGCTCCTCAAGCGGGAGGGACTACGAGCAGTACTTC. Residues: CASSSSGRDYEQYF. The chain joins TRBV28 to TRBJ2-7, with 10 nucleotides matching TRBD2. CDR3 length: 14 amino acids. Losses at the gene ends were 8 bases for V and 3 bases for J; bases not matched to a gene: 7. Germline V gives CDR1 MDHEN, CDR2 SYDVKM.

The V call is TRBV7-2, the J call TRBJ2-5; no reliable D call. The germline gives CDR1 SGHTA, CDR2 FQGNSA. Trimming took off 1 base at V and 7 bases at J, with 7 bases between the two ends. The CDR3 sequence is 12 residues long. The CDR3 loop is CASSLVLGTQYF. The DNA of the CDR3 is TGTGCCAGCAGCTTAGTCCTGGGGACCCAGTACTTC.

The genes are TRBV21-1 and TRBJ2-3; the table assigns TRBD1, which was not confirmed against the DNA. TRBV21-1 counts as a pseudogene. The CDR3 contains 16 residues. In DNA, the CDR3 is TGTGCCAGCAGCAAAAGGTACGACAGGATGCCAGATACGCAGTATTTT. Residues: CASSKRYDRMPDTQYF.

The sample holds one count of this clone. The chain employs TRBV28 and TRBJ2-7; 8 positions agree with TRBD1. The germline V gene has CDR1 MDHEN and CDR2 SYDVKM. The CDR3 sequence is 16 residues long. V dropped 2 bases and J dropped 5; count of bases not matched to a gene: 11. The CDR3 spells CASSLRTGTGFDEQYF. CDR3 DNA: TGTGCCAGCAGTTTACGGACTGGGACAGGCTTTGACGAGCAGTACTTC.

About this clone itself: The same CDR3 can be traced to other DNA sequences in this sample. The CDR3 loop is CASSLSPGTGNTEAFF. The CDR3 DNA reads TGTGCCAGCAGTTTATCCCCCGGGACAGGGAACACTGAAGCTTTCTTT. This chain links TRBV27 with TRBJ1-1; 8 positions match TRBD1. The germline V gene has CDR1 MNHEY and CDR2 SMNVEV (reference sequence). The length of the CDR3 is 16 residues. The ends lost 0 bases at V and 1 base at J; junction bases unmatched: 4.

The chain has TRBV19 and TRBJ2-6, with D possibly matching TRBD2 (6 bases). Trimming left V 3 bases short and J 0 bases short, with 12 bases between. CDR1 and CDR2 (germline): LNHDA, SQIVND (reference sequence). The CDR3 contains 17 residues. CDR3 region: CASSMAGISSGANVLTF. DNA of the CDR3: TGTGCCAGTAGTATGGCGGGGATTAGCTCTGGGGCCAACGTCCTGACTTTC.

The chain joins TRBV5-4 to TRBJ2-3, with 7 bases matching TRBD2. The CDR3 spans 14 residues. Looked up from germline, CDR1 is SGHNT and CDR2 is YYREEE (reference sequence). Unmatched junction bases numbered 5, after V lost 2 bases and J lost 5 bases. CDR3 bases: TGTGCCAGCAGCTTCCGGGAGGCAGTAGATACGCAGTATTTT. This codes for CASSFREAVDTQYF.

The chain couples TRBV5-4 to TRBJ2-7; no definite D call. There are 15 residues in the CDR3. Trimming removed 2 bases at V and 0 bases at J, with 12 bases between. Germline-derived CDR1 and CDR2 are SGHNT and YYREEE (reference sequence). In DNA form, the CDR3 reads TGTGCCAGCAGCTTCGATCCGAGGAGCTCCTACGAGCAGTACTTC. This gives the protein CASSFDPRSSYEQYF.

CDR3 protein: CASSLDYRTPKNIQYF. CDR3 DNA: TGCGCCAGCAGCTTGGACTATAGGACTCCCAAAAACATTCAGTACTTC. The chain recombines TRBV5-1 with TRBJ2-4; D is possibly TRBD2 (5 bases). This CDR3 region has 16 residues. The germline V and J ends were trimmed by 0 bases and 2 bases, with 12 bases remaining between them. Germline-derived CDR1 and CDR2 are SGHRS and YFSETQ.

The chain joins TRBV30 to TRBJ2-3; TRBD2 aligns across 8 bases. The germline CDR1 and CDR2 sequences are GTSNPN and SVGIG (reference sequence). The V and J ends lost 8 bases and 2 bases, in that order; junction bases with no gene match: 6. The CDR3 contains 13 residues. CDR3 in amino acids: CAVGGLATDTQYF. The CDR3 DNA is TGTGCCGTAGGAGGACTAGCCACAGATACGCAGTATTTT.

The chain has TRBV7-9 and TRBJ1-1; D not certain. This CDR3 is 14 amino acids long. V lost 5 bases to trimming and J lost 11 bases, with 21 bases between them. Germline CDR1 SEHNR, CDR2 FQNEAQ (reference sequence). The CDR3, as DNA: TGTGCCAGCAGCCATCCGATGCTCCCTGAAATGGCTTTCTTT. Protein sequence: CASSHPMLPEMAFF.